This TCR beta chain emerged from a study of T cell clonality in common variable immunodeficiency. General study results and limits: CVID subjects showed higher TCRbeta clonality than healthy controls. Shared TCRbeta clones were fewer between CVID subjects than controls.

Germline CDR1 reads SGHDT; CDR2 reads YYEEEE. The junction had 2 bases not matched to a gene; V was cut back by 4 bases and J by 2 bases. The CDR3 is 13 residues long. Control and CVID samples contributed equal amounts of genomic DNA. Clones were sequenced by immunoSEQ multiplex PCR, and TCRdb holds only the in-frame ones, with some missing. The sample was found to contain about 28,000 clones, and every one recurs. This clone was seen at least ten times. Its target is not known. The missing CDR3 end, 3 residues past where the read stops, is filled in from the germline J gene. Patients and controls were mostly of Caucasian heritage.

The sample was peripheral blood mononuclear cells. This chain joins TRBV5-6 and TRBJ1-2, with 7 bases identical to TRBD1. This receptor was obtained from a person between 18 and 69 years old in good health. Incomplete CDR3 DNA: TGTGCCAGCAGCCCGACAGGGAACTATGGC. Its translation is CASSPTGNYG. The full CDR3 protein is CASSPTGNYGYTF.